Listed here is a single T cell receptor beta chain. Its antigen remains unknown. Data came from immunoSEQ multiplex PCR; TCRdb stores just in-frame clones and leaves some out. Among about 45,000 clones listed, 70% to 75% were seen once. Subsequent to a culture period of under 11 days, CD4+ T cells were isolated. The data were taken from a study of vaccination effects on CD4 cells after COVID-19. About the research overall: Sample collection from a couple of convalescent patients occurred 16 days and one week before vaccination.

CDR3 length: 13 residues. Trimming pared 0 bases from V and 3 bases from J, leaving 6 bases between. Per the germline V gene, CDR1 is SGHDT and CDR2 is YYEEEE. The chain links TRBV5-6 to TRBJ2-5; D is possibly TRBD2 (6 bases). The receptor was derived from a human donor who had a prior SARS-CoV-2 infection. The sequencing here drew on CD4+ T cells from PBMCs cultured without peptide, taken before COVID-19 vaccination. Written as DNA, the CDR3 is TGTGCCAGCAGCTTGGGGGGGGAAGAGACCCAGTACTTC. As protein: CASSLGGEETQYF.